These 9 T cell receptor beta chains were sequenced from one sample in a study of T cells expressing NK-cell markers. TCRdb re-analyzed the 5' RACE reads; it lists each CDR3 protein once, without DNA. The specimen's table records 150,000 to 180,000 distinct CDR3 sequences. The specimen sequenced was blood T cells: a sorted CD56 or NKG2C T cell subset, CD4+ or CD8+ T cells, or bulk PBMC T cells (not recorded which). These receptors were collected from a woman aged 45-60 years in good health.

The CDR3 is CASGLRGNTGELFF. The V and J genes are TRBV9 and TRBJ2-2. The CDR3 has 14 amino acids. From germline, CDR1 is SGDLS and CDR2 YYNGEE.

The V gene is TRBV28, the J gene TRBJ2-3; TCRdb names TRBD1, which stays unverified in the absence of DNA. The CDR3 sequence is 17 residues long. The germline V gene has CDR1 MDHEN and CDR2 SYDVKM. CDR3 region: CASSPTTVGWGTDTQYF.

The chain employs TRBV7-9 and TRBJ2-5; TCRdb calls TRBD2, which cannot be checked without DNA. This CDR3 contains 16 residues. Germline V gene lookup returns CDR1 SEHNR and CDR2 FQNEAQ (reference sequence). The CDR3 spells CASSSSEARVQETQYF.

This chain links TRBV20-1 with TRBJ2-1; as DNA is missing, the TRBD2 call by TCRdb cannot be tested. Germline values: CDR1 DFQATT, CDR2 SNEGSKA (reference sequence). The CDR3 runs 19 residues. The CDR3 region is CSARDRGLAGPSSYNEQFF.

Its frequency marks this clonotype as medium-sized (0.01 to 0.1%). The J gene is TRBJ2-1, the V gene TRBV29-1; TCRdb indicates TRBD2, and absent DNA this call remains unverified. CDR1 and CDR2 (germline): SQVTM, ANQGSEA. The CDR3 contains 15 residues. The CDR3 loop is CSVGVLSGRDNEQFF.

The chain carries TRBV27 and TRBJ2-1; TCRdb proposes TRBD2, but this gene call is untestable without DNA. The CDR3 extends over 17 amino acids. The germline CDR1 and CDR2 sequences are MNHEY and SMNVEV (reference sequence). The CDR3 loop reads CASSLSLLAGPQNEQFF.

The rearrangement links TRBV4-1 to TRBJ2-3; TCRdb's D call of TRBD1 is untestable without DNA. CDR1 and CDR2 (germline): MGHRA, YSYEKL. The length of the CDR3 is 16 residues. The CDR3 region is CASSPFLGGDQDTQYF.

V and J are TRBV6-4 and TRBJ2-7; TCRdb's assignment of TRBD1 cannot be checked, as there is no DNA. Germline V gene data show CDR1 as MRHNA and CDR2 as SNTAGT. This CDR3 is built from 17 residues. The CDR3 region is CASSVSTTSLGPYEQYF.

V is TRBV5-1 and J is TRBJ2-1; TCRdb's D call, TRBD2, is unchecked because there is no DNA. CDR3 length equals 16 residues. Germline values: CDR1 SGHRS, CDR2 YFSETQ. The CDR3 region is CASSPRGQGTYNEQFF.